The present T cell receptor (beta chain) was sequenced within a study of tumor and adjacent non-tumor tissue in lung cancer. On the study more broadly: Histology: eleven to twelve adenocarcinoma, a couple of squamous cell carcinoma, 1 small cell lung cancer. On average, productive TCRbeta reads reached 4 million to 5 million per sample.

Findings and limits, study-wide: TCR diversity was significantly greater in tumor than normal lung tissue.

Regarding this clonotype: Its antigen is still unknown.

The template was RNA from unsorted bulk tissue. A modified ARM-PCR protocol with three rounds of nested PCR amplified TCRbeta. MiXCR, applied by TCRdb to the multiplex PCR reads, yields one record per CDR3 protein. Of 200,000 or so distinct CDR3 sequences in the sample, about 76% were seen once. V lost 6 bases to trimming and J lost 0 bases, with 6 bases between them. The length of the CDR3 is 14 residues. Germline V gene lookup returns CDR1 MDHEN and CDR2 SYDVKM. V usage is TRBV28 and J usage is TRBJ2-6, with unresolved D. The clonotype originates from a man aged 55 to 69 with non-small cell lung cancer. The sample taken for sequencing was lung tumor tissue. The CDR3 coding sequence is TGTGCCAGCAGCAAGAGCTCTGGGGCCAACGTCCTGACTTTC. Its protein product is CASSKSSGANVLTF. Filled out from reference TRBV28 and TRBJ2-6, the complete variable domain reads DVKVTQSSRYLVKRTGEKVFLECVQDMDHENMFWYRQDPGLGLRLIYFSYDVKMKEKGDIPEGYSVSREKKERFSLILESASTNQTSMYLCASSKSSGANVLTFGAGSRLTVL.